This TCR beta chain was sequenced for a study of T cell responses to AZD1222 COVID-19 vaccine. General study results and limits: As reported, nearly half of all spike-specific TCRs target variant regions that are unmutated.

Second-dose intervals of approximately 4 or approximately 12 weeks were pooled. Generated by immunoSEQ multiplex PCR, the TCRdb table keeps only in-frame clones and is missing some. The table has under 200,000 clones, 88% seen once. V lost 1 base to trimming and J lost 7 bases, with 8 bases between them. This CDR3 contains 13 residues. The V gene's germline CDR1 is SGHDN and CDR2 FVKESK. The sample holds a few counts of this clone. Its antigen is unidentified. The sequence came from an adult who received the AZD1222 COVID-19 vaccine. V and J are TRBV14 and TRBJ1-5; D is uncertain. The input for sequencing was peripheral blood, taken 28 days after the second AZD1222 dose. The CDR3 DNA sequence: TGTGCCAGCAGCCAAGGCGATCAGCAGCCCCAGCATTTT. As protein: CASSQGDQQPQHF. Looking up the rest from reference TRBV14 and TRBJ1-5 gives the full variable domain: EAGVTQFPSHSVIEKGQTVTLRCDPISGHDNLYWYRRVMGKEIKFLLHFVKESKQDESGMPNNRFLAERTGGTYSTLKVQPAELEDSGVYFCASSQGDQQPQHFGDGTRLSIL.